The next 25 T cell receptor beta chains were all read from a single sample in a study of blood T cell repertoires in COVID-19. Sequencing used immunoSEQ multiplex PCR; TCRdb keeps in-frame clones, though not all of them. The sample shows roughly 67,000 clones, just over 85% of them seen only once. The sequenced material came from peripheral blood. The receptor source for this set is a man over 45 with acute or convalescent COVID-19.

In its sample, this clone was seen once. The CDR3 loop reads CASSSLAGGKYEQYF. CDR3 nucleotide sequence: TGTGCCAGCAGCTCACTAGCGGGAGGAAAATACGAGCAGTACTTC. This rearrangement joins TRBV5-4 to TRBJ2-7, with 12 bases identical to TRBD2. Trimming took 3 bases from V and 4 from J; bases not matched to a gene: 5. The CDR3 has 15 residues. Germline V gene sequence: CDR1 SGHNT, CDR2 YYREEE (reference sequence).

This clone was recorded only once. The chain couples TRBV19 to TRBJ2-1; no reliable D call. The CDR3 is made up of 13 amino acids. The germline gives CDR1 LNHDA, CDR2 SQIVND (reference sequence). V was shortened by 1 base and J by 9 bases, with 10 bases between the two germline ends. CDR3 residues: CASSIGSGSEQFF. The CDR3 nucleotides read TGTGCCAGTAGTATAGGGTCCGGGTCTGAGCAGTTCTTC. The complete variable domain, with remaining parts taken from reference TRBV19 and TRBJ2-1, reads DGGITQSPKYLFRKEGQNVTLSCEQNLNHDAMYWYRQDPGQGLRLIYYSQIVNDFQKGDIAEGYSVSREKKESFPLTVTSAQKNPTAFYLCASSIGSGSEQFFGPGTRLTVL.

This chain links TRBV7-2 with TRBJ2-1; possibly TRBD2 for D (6 bases). The CDR3 totals 17 residues. The V and J ends lost 0 bases and 7 bases respectively, with 19 bases between them. In germline, CDR1 is SGHTA, CDR2 FQGNSA. The CDR3 spells CASSLAPGLLGRNEQFF. CDR3 DNA sequence: TGTGCCAGCAGCTTAGCGCCGGGACTCTTAGGAAGGAATGAGCAGTTCTTC. The variable domain in full, completed from reference TRBV7-2 and TRBJ2-1, reads GAGVSQSPSNKVTEKGKDVELRCDPISGHTALYWYRQSLGQGLEFLIYFQGNSAPDKSGLPSDRFSAERTGGSVSTLTIQRTQQEDSAVYLCASSLAPGLLGRNEQFFGPGTRLTVL.

The chain employs TRBV28 and TRBJ1-6; TRBD1 matches at 8 bases. Trimming took 3 bases from V and 7 from J; bases not matched to a gene: 11. Germline CDR1 is MDHEN and CDR2 is SYDVKM. The CDR3 is 17 residues long. This chain's CDR3 is CASSLGSQGARNSPLHF. CDR3 nucleotide sequence: TGTGCCAGCAGTTTGGGATCGCAGGGGGCGCGAAATTCACCCCTCCACTTT.

The chain joins TRBV11-2 to TRBJ2-7, with 8 bases aligning to TRBD2. CDR1 SGHAT and CDR2 FQNNGV come from the germline V gene. The J segment lost 1 base and the V segment lost 1 base, leaving 12 bases of the junction unmatched. The CDR3 is 18 residues long. The CDR3 here is CASSLGGLAGKRSYEQYF. The CDR3 DNA sequence: TGTGCCAGCAGCTTAGGAGGCCTAGCGGGCAAAAGATCCTACGAGCAGTACTTC.

This clone showed up just once. The gene calls are TRBV27 and TRBJ1-3; TRBD1 matches 7 bases. Per the germline V gene, CDR1 is MNHEY and CDR2 is SMNVEV (reference sequence). The V segment lost 5 bases and the J segment 0 bases; nucleotides outside the gene matches: 4. The CDR3 has 15 residues. Here the CDR3 reads CASSRRGDSGNTIYF. CDR3 coding DNA: TGTGCCAGCAGTCGCAGGGGGGACTCTGGAAACACCATATATTTT.

J is TRBJ1-5 and V is TRBV19; TRBD1 might be the D (6 bases). V was trimmed by 7 bases and J by 0 bases, leaving 19 bases between them. The CDR3 consists of 17 residues. Germline-derived CDR1 and CDR2 are LNHDA and SQIVND (reference sequence). The CDR3 loop reads CASTPRGGRASNQPQHF. The CDR3 coding sequence is TGTGCCAGTACTCCTCGGGGGGGCAGGGCTAGCAATCAGCCCCAGCATTTT.

The CDR3 DNA sequence: TGTGCCATCAGCCCCACCTATTCCACAGATACGCAGTATTTT. Residues: CAISPTYSTDTQYF. This chain joins TRBV10-3 and TRBJ2-3; no clear D. Trimming removed 6 bases from V and 2 bases from J, with 12 bases in between. Germline V CDR1 and CDR2: ENHRY, SYGVKD. The CDR3 has 14 residues.

This chain connects TRBV19 to TRBJ1-1, with 10 positions matching TRBD1. The CDR3 length is 15 residues. Unmatched junction bases numbered 7, after V lost 5 bases and J lost 4 bases. Germline V gene data show CDR1 as LNHDA and CDR2 as SQIVND (reference sequence). CDR3 coding DNA: TGTGCCAGTAGTTCCTGGACAGGGGGTGGCACTGAAGCTTTCTTT. Its protein is CASSSWTGGGTEAFF. Full variable domain (outside the CDR3, taken from reference TRBV19 and TRBJ1-1): DGGITQSPKYLFRKEGQNVTLSCEQNLNHDAMYWYRQDPGQGLRLIYYSQIVNDFQKGDIAEGYSVSREKKESFPLTVTSAQKNPTAFYLCASSSWTGGGTEAFFGQGTRLTVV.

V and J are TRBV6-5 and TRBJ1-1; 7 nucleotides align to TRBD1. The CDR3 has 14 residues. The trim removed 5 bases at V and 1 base at J, leaving 4 bases unmatched. The germline gives CDR1 MNHEY, CDR2 SVGAGI. CDR3 amino acids: CASSPGQKNTEAFF. The CDR3 DNA reads TGTGCCAGCAGTCCGGGACAGAAGAACACTGAAGCTTTCTTT.

This chain connects TRBV7-8 to TRBJ2-5, with TRBD1 matching 11 bases. Germline CDR1 is SGHVS and CDR2 is FQNEAQ. The CDR3 is made up of 17 amino acids. J lost 1 base, V lost 5 bases, and 9 bases had no gene match. The chain's CDR3 is CASSINSGTGGQETQYF. The CDR3 DNA reads TGTGCCAGCAGCATAAATTCCGGGACAGGGGGCCAAGAGACCCAGTACTTC.

V usage is TRBV7-3 and J usage is TRBJ2-2, with 8 bases identical to TRBD2. The CDR3 length is 14 residues. The junction had 6 bases not matched to a gene; V was cut back by 6 bases and J by 6 bases. CDR1 is SGHTA and CDR2 is FQGTGA in the germline V gene. The CDR3 loop reads CASRAGVVPGELFF. CDR3 DNA sequence: TGTGCCAGCAGAGCGGGAGTAGTCCCCGGGGAGCTGTTTTTT.

CDR3 DNA: TGTGCCAGCTCACCAGGGCAGGGGAAGTTGCAGCCCCAGCATTTT. Residues: CASSPGQGKLQPQHF. The V gene is TRBV18, the J gene TRBJ1-5, with D possibly matching TRBD1 (6 bases). This CDR3 contains 15 residues. The germline CDR1 and CDR2 sequences are KGHSH and LQKENI. V was cut by 2 bases and J by 7 bases, with 15 bases left in between.

The chain has TRBV28 and TRBJ2-6, with D maybe TRBD1 (5 bases). The germline gives CDR1 MDHEN, CDR2 SYDVKM. CDR3 size: 18 residues. V was cut by 6 bases and J by 1 base, with 19 bases left in between. In nucleotides, the CDR3 is TGTGCCAGCAGGACCAGGGCAGGGATAGGGTCTGGGGCCAACGTCCTGACTTTC. Residues: CASRTRAGIGSGANVLTF.

The V and J genes are TRBV3-1 (or the pseudogene TRBV3-2) and TRBJ1-1; D remains ambiguous. Trimming pared 1 base from V and 6 bases from J, leaving 6 bases between. The CDR3 covers 12 residues. Germline V gene data show CDR1 as LGHDT and CDR2 as YNNKEL (reference sequence). The CDR3: CASSQAGAEAFF. DNA of the CDR3: TGTGCCAGCAGCCAAGCCGGTGCTGAAGCTTTCTTT.

The rearrangement joins TRBV5-1 to TRBJ2-5, with 9 positions matching TRBD1. The V and J ends lost 4 bases and 4 bases, in that order; junction bases with no gene match: 8. CDR3 length: 15 amino acids. CDR1 SGHRS and CDR2 YFSETQ come from the germline V gene. The CDR3 coding sequence is TGCGCCAGCAGCCGAAGGGACAGGGAGGTAGAGACCCAGTACTTC. This encodes CASSRRDREVETQYF.

The chain joins TRBV7-9 to TRBJ2-7; TRBD2 aligns across 8 bases. CDR1 and CDR2 from the germline V gene are SEHNR and FQNEAQ (reference sequence). The CDR3 loop spans 15 amino acids. With V trimmed by 2 bases and J by 2 bases, 5 bases remained unmatched. The DNA for the CDR3 is TGTGCCAGCAGCTTACGGGAGGGGGGGGCCTACGAGCAGTACTTC. This gives the protein CASSLREGGAYEQYF.

The chain joins TRBV9 to TRBJ2-1; 9 bases fit TRBD2. The CDR3 is 13 amino acids. V lost 5 bases and J lost 7; bases outside the gene matches: 4. Germline V CDR1 and CDR2: SGDLS, YYNGEE. Here the CDR3 reads CASRGGGANEQFF. The CDR3, as DNA: TGTGCCAGCAGGGGCGGGGGGGCAAATGAGCAGTTCTTC.

V gene TRBV19 combines with J gene TRBJ1-3; no clear D. The V and J ends lost 9 bases and 6 bases respectively, with 15 bases between them. CDR3 length: 13 amino acids. From germline, CDR1 is LNHDA and CDR2 SQIVND (reference sequence). The CDR3 bases are TGTGCCAGCACGAAGGGAGGAGAAAACACCATATATTTT. It is translated as CASTKGGENTIYF. Based on the CDR3 plus reference TRBV19 and TRBJ1-3, the full variable domain is DGGITQSPKYLFRKEGQNVTLSCEQNLNHDAMYWYRQDPGQGLRLIYYSQIVNDFQKGDIAEGYSVSREKKESFPLTVTSAQKNPTAFYLCASTKGGENTIYFGEGSWLTVV.

V gene TRBV5-1 combines with J gene TRBJ1-4; 8 bases are shared with TRBD1. The junction had 7 bases not matched to a gene; V was cut back by 4 bases and J by 8 bases. This CDR3 contains 14 residues. From germline, CDR1 is SGHRS and CDR2 YFSETQ. CDR3 amino acids: CASSQTGVREKLFF. In nucleotides, the CDR3 is TGCGCCAGCAGCCAGACAGGGGTTCGCGAAAAACTGTTTTTT.

V usage is TRBV2 and J usage is TRBJ1-2; D perhaps matches TRBD1 (5 bases). Germline V gene data show CDR1 as SNHLY and CDR2 as FYNNEI. The V end was cut by 4 bases, the J end by 0 bases, with 9 bases between. This CDR3 is 14 amino acids long. The CDR3 loop reads CASSGTQTNYGYTF. The DNA of the CDR3 is TGTGCCAGCAGTGGGACACAAACTAACTATGGCTACACCTTC.

J is TRBJ2-7 and V is TRBV10-3; 8 bases map to TRBD2. The CDR3 has 15 amino acids. Germline CDR1 and CDR2: ENHRY and SYGVKD. After removal of 2 bases from V and 4 bases from J, the junction contained 7 bases not matched to a gene. The CDR3 nucleotides are TGTGCCATCAGTGAGGATTGGGCGGGAGGTTACGAGCAGTACTTC. Amino acid sequence: CAISEDWAGGYEQYF.

This clone turned up a few times. The chain uses TRBV13 and TRBJ1-1; D might be TRBD1 (5 bases). Germline CDR1 PRHDT, CDR2 FYEKMQ (reference sequence). The CDR3 spans 12 residues. The V end lost 5 bases, the J end lost 9 bases, and 13 bases lay between the germline ends. CDR3 DNA: TGTGCCAGCAGCAACGGCGGGACCAAAGCTTTCTTT. This gives the protein CASSNGGTKAFF. The full variable domain, rest sourced from reference TRBV13 and TRBJ1-1, is AAGVIQSPRHLIKEKRETATLKCYPIPRHDTVYWYQQGPGQDPQFLISFYEKMQSDKGSIPDRFSAQQFSDYHSELNMSSLELGDSALYFCASSNGGTKAFFGQGTRLTVV.

This chain uses TRBV10-1 with TRBJ2-3, with 11 nucleotides matching TRBD1. The germline CDR1 and CDR2 sequences are WNHNN and SYGVQD (reference sequence). The length of the CDR3 is 15 residues. Trimming took 4 bases from V and 5 from J; bases not matched to a gene: 5. The DNA of the CDR3 is TGCGCCAGCAGTGCCGGACAGGGGGCCGGAGATACGCAGTATTTT. Translation: CASSAGQGAGDTQYF.

This rearrangement joins TRBV12-5 to TRBJ1-1; TRBD1 matches at 7 bases. CDR3 length: 14 residues. Germline CDR1 reads LGHNT; CDR2 reads FRNRAP. V dropped 2 bases and J dropped 6; count of bases not matched to a gene: 6. The CDR3 DNA is TGTGCTAGTGGTTTGCCAGGGACAGTCCCTGAAGCTTTCTTT. It specifies CASGLPGTVPEAFF.